The T cell receptor (beta chain) under discussion was sequenced for a study of control samples from healthy donors and cancer patients. The CDR3 extends over 12 amino acids. Germline trimming cut 3 bases from V and 13 bases from J; bases unmatched to any gene: 6. Measured with immunoSEQ multiplex PCR; TCRdb has only the in-frame clones, and not every one. The sample gives roughly 100,000 clones, approximately 90% of which show up once; roughly 2.5% is in the top ten. The chain couples TRBV12-3 or TRBV12-4 to TRBJ1-1; 9 bases agree with TRBD1. The specimen sequenced was blood. The receptor was isolated from a woman between 18 and 29 years old in good health. DNA of the CDR3: TGTGCCAGCAGTTTTGGGACAGGGTACGTTTTCTTT. Its translation: CASSFGTGYVFF.